The 10 T cell receptor beta chains listed next were all sequenced from one sample in a study of CD8+CD57+ T cells in acquired aplastic anemia. TCR beta VDJ and CDR3 profiles were obtained from a genomic DNA template. TCRdb ran MiXCR on the reads and lists one entry per CDR3 protein. The table lists roughly 180,000 distinct CDR3 sequences, about 47% of them singletons. Sequences were obtained from sorted CD4+, CD8+, or CD8+CD57+ T cells (not recorded which) from PBMCs. These receptors all stem from a human donor in good health.

The chain joins TRBV7-2 to TRBJ1-2, with TRBD1 matching 9 bases. There are 13 residues in the CDR3. V lost 4 bases, J lost 8 bases, and 5 bases stayed unmatched. Germline lookup yields CDR1 SGHTA and CDR2 FQGNSA. CDR3: CASSSGQGFGYTF. The CDR3 DNA reads TGTGCCAGCAGCTCGGGACAGGGCTTCGGCTACACCTTC. Full variable domain (remainder filled in from reference TRBV7-2 and TRBJ1-2): GAGVSQSPSNKVTEKGKDVELRCDPISGHTALYWYRQSLGQGLEFLIYFQGNSAPDKSGLPSDRFSAERTGGSVSTLTIQRTQQEDSAVYLCASSSGQGFGYTFGSGTRLTVV.

This clonotype has a count of ten or more. The chain uses TRBV5-1 and TRBJ1-1; 7 bases agree with TRBD1. With V trimmed by 0 bases and J by 10 bases, 9 bases remained unmatched. The CDR3 totals 14 residues. Germline CDR1 and CDR2: SGHRS and YFSETQ. The CDR3 spells CASSLDPGTVRAFF. CDR3 DNA: TGCGCCAGCAGCTTGGACCCCGGGACAGTCAGAGCTTTCTTT.

This clonotype was found once. The chain is built from TRBV29-1 and TRBJ2-1; 7 bases are shared with TRBD1. With V trimmed by 3 bases and J by 4 bases, 3 bases remained unmatched. CDR1 is SQVTM, CDR2 ANQGSEA, per germline. CDR3 size: 13 residues. CDR3 residues: CSVEGQTYNEQFF. The CDR3 nucleotides are TGCAGCGTTGAGGGACAGACTTACAATGAGCAGTTCTTC.

A word on this clonotype: Being one base from a much bigger clone, this may be a read error. This is likely a read error, given that the CDR3 carries no conserved phenylalanine or tryptophan at its end. The J gene is TRBJ2-1, the V gene TRBV29-1, with 13 bases fitting TRBD2. V trimming: 8 bases; J trimming: 7 bases; junction bases outside the gene matches: 5. The CDR3 loop spans 13 amino acids. The germline CDR1 and CDR2 sequences are SQVTM and ANQGSEA. CDR3 coding DNA: TGCAGCCTGGGACTAGCGGGACGGAATGAGCAGTTCCTC. Translation: CSLGLAGRNEQFL.

This chain uses TRBV15 with TRBJ2-7, with 14 bases aligning to TRBD2. Per the germline V gene, CDR1 is LNHNV and CDR2 is YYDKDF (reference sequence). CDR3 length: 18 amino acids. Trimming took 2 bases from V and 4 from J; bases not matched to a gene: 10. The CDR3 sequence is CATSRKRSGTSGSYEQYF. The CDR3 DNA follows: TGTGCCACCAGCAGAAAACGATCCGGGACTAGCGGGAGTTACGAGCAGTACTTC.

This clonotype has more than one count but fewer than ten. The V gene is TRBV2, the J gene TRBJ2-3; 12 bases are a match to TRBD2. The CDR3 loop spans 15 amino acids. Trimming cost V 6 bases and J 2 bases; bases outside gene matches: 3. CDR1 and CDR2 from the germline V gene are SNHLY and FYNNEI. CDR3 bases: TGTGCCAGCAGCGGACTAGCGGGGCCCACAGATACGCAGTATTTT. Translated: CASSGLAGPTDTQYF.

The sample holds a few counts of this clonotype. The genes are TRBV30 and TRBJ2-1; D not certain. CDR1 and CDR2 (germline): GTSNPN, SVGIG (reference sequence). The CDR3 totals 15 residues. V was cut by 2 bases and J by 0 bases, with 11 bases left in between. CDR3 nucleotides: TGTGCCTGGAGTCACTCCGGTGGCTCCTACAATGAGCAGTTCTTC. Translated, it gives CAWSHSGGSYNEQFF.

Of note for this clonotype: The junction and the germline gene differ at one end; a read error may be behind it. This rearrangement joins TRBV11-1 to TRBJ1-4, with D perhaps TRBD1 (5 bases). The CDR3 loop spans 15 amino acids. CDR1 and CDR2 from the germline V gene are SGHAT and FQDESV (reference sequence). This chain's CDR3 is CASSLAQGTNEKLLF. CDR3 DNA: TGTGCCAGCAGCTTAGCGCAGGGCACCAATGAAAAACTGCTTTTT.

This clonotype has a handful of counts. The V call is TRBV2, the J call TRBJ2-5; D gene unclear. V dropped 5 bases and J dropped 13 bases, with 14 bases sitting between them. The CDR3 extends over 11 amino acids. CDR1 and CDR2 from the germline V gene are SNHLY and FYNNEI. In DNA, the CDR3 is TGTGCCAGCAGTCTCGACCCCTCCGGGTACTTC. Encoded protein: CASSLDPSGYF.

The chain employs TRBV29-1 and TRBJ2-5; possibly TRBD2 for D (7 bases). Germline V gives CDR1 SQVTM, CDR2 ANQGSEA. Trimming left V 3 bases short and J 1 base short, with 12 bases between. This CDR3 comprises 14 residues. The CDR3 is CSVDAGASQETQYF. CDR3 sequence (DNA): TGCAGCGTTGACGCGGGGGCAAGCCAAGAGACCCAGTACTTC.